This T cell receptor (beta chain) stems from a study of blood T cell repertoires in COVID-19. V shed 8 bases and J shed 8 bases, with 12 bases lying between them. This CDR3 region has 11 residues. From germline, CDR1 is ENHRY and CDR2 SYGVKD. Recruitment covered about two dozen US areas and drew participants whose ages spanned about 18 to 100 years. Original processing notes: Amplifying reference gene primers gave estimates of nucleated cell counts. Libraries were prepared by immunoSEQ multiplex PCR; TCRdb keeps only in-frame clonotypes and omits some of them. D and trimming were read from the DNA, whereas the V and J calls and clone size are those reported in that table. The table has some 190,000 clones, roughly 84% seen once.

This chain uses TRBV10-3 with TRBJ1-1, with D perhaps matching TRBD1 (6 bases). The clonotype originates from a woman aged 25 to 45 who had been exposed to COVID-19. The sequenced sample was PBMCs or T cells enriched from blood (not recorded which). The CDR3 sequence: CAIGGGGEAFF. The CDR3 DNA reads TGTGCCATCGGGGGCGGGGGCGAAGCTTTCTTT.